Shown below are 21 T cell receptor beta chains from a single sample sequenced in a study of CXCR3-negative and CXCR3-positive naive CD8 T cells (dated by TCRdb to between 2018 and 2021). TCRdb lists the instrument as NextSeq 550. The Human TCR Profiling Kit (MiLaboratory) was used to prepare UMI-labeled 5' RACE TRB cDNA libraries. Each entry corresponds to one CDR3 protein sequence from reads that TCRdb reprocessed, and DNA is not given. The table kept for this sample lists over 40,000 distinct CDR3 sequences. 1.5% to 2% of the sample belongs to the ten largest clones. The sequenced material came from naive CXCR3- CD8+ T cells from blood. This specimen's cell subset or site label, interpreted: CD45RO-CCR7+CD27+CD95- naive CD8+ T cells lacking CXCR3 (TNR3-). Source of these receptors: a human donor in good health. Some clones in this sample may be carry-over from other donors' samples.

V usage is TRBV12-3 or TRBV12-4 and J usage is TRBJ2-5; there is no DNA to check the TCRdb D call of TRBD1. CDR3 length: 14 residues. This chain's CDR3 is CASSSPGAQETQYF.

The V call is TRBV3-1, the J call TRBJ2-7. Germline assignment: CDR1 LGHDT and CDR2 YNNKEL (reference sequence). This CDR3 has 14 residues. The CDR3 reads CASSQVGSSYEQYF.

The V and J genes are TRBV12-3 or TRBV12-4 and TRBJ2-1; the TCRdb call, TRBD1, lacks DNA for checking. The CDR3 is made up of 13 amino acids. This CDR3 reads CASSDRDFNEQFF.

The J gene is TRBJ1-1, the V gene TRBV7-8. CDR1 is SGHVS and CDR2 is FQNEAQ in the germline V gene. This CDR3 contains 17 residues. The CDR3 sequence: CASSLEGRGFLLTEAFF.

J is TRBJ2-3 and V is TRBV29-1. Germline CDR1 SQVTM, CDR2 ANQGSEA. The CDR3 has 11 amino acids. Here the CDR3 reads CSVSFTDTQYF.

CDR3 in amino acids: CSALTWAGVDTQYF. The chain has TRBV20-1 and TRBJ2-3; TCRdb gives TRBD2 as the D gene, but with no DNA this cannot be confirmed. The CDR3 loop spans 14 amino acids. Germline V gene data show CDR1 as DFQATT and CDR2 as SNEGSKA (reference sequence).

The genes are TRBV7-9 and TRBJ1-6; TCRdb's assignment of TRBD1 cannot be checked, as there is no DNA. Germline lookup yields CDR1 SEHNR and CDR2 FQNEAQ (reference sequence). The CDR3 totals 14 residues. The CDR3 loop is CASRLGQINSPLHF.

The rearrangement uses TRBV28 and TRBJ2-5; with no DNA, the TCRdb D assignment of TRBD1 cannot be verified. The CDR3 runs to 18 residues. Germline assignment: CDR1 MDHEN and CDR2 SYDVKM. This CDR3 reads CASSLADGGTEYQETQYF.

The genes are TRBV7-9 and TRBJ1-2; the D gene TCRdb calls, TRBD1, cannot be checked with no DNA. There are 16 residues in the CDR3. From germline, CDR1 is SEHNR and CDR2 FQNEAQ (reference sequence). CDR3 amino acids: CASSLPNRDRLYGYTF.

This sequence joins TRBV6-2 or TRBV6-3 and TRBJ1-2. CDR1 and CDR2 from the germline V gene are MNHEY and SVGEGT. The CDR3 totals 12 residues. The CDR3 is CATVEGNYGYTF.

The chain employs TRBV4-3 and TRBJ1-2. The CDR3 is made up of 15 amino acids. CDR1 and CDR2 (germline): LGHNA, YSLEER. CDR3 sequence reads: CASSLRGSGRDGYTF.

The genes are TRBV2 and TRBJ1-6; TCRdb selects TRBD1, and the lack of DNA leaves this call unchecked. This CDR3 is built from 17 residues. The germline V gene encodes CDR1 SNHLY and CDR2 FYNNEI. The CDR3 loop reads CASSAGTGAIHNSPLHF. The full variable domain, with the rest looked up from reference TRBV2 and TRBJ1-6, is EPEVTQTPSHQVTQMGQEVILRCVPISNHLYFYWYRQILGQKVEFLVSFYNNEISEKSEIFDDQFSVERPDGSNFTLKIRSTKLEDSAMYFCASSAGTGAIHNSPLHFGNGTRLTVT.

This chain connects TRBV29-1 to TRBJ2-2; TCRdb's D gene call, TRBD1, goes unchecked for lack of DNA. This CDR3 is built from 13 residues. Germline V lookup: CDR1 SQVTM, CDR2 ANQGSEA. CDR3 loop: CSGETGNTGELFF.

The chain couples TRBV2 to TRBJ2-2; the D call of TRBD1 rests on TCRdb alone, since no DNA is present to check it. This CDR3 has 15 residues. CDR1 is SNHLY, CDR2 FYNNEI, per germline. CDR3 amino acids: CASRFGTGDTGELFF.

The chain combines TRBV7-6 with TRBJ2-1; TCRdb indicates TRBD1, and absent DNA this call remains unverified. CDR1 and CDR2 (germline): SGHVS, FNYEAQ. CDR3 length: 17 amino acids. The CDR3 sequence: CASSLMGTPTRYNEQFF.

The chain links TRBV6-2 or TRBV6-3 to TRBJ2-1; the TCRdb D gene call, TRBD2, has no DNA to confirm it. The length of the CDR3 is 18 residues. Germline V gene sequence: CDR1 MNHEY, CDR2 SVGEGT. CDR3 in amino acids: CASSLYASGGLGANEQFF.

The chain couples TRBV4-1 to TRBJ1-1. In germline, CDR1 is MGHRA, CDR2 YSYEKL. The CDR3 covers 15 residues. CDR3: CASSQRTAVNTEAFF.

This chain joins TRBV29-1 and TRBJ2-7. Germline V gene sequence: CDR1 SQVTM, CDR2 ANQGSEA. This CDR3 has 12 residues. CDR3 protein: CSVRESSYEQYF.

Here the CDR3 reads CASSHPPGETQYF. The rearrangement uses TRBV7-2 and TRBJ2-5; absent DNA, TCRdb's TRBD1 call cannot be checked. This CDR3 has 13 amino acids. Germline V CDR1 and CDR2: SGHTA, FQGNSA.

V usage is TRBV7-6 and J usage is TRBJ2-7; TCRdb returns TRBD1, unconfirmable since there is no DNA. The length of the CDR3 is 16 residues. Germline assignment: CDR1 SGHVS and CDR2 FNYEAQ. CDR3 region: CASSDQQAGTGDEQYF.

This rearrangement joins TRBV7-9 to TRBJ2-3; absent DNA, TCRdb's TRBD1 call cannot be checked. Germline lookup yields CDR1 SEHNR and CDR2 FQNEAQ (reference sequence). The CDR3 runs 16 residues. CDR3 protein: CASSSIGGGHTDTQYF.